One TCR beta chain is described in this entry. The antigen is undetermined. These data originate in a study of T cell responses to AZD1222 COVID-19 vaccine. Deletions cut 0 bases from V and 3 bases from J, with 10 bases between. CDR1 and CDR2 (germline): SGHRS, YFSETQ. This CDR3 comprises 14 residues. Only in-frame clones appear in the TCRdb table, and some are missing; sequencing was by immunoSEQ multiplex PCR. In the table there are approximately 150,000 clones, over 85% of which are singletons. Study-level findings and limits: Mapped onto spike, vaccine-associated CD4 TCRs spanned it and were dominant at 160-218 and 743-854.

V is TRBV5-1 and J is TRBJ2-7, with D hard to call. This TCR was sampled from an adult in good health. This sample comprised peripheral blood, obtained on day 0 of AZD1222 vaccination. In DNA, the CDR3 is TGCGCCAGCAGCTTGGCCAGGTCCTACTACGAGCAGTACTTC. As protein: CASSLARSYYEQYF.